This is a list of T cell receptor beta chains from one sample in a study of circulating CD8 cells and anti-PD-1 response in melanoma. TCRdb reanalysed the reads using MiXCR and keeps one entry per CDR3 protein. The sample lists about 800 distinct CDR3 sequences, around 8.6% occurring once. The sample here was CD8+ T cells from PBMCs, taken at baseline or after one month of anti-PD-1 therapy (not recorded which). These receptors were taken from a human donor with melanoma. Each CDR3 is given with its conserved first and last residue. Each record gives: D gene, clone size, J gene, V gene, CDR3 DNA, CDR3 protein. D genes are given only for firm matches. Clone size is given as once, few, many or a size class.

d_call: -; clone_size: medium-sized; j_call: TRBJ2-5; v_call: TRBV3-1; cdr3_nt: TGTGCCAGCAGCCAAGGGGGGAGGAGGGCAGAGACCCAGTACTTC; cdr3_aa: CASSQGGRRAETQYF
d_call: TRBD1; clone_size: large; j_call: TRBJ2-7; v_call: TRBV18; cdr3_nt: TGTGCCAGCTCACGCCGGGACAGGGGGTACGAGCAGTACTTC; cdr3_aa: CASSRRDRGYEQYF
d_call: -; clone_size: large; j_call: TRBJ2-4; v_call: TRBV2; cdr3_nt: TGTGCCGCCCGGGGAGCCAAAAACATTCAGTACTTC; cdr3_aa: CAARGAKNIQYF